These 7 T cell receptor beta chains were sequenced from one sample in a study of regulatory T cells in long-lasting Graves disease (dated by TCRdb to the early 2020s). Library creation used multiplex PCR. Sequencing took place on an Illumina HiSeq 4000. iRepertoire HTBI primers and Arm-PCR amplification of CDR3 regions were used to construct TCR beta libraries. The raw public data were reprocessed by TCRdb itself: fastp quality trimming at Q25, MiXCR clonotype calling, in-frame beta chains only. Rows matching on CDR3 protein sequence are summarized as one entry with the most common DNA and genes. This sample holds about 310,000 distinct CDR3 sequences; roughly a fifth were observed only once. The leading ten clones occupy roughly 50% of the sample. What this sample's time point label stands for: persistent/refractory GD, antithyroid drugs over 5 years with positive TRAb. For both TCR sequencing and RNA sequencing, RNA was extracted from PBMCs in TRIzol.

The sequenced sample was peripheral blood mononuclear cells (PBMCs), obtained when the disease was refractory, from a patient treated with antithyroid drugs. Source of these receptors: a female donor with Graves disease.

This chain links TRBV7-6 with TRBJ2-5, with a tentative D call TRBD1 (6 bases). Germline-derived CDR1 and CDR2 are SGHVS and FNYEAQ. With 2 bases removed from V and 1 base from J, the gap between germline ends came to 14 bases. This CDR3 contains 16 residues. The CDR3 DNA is TGTGCCAGCAGCTTAAGCACACAGGGAGCCCAAGAGACCCAGTACTTC. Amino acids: CASSLSTQGAQETQYF.

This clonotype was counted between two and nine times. DNA of the CDR3: TGCAGTGTTCCTCTCCGGGCCGCCCAGAGCGAAAAACTGTTTTTT. Translation: CSVPLRAAQSEKLFF. The chain joins TRBV20-1 to TRBJ1-4; no firm D call. Germline loops: CDR1 DFQATT, CDR2 SNEGSKA (reference sequence). Trimming pared 7 bases from V and 8 bases from J, leaving 23 bases between. The CDR3 spans 15 residues.

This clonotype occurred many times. CDR3 residues: CASSGVKGGELFF. The CDR3, as DNA: TGTGCCAGCAGTGGCGTTAAGGGCGGGGAGCTGTTTTTT. The V and J genes are TRBV2 and TRBJ2-2; D remains ambiguous. In germline, CDR1 is SNHLY, CDR2 FYNNEI. V dropped 4 bases and J dropped 7 bases, with 10 bases sitting between them. This CDR3 region has 13 residues.

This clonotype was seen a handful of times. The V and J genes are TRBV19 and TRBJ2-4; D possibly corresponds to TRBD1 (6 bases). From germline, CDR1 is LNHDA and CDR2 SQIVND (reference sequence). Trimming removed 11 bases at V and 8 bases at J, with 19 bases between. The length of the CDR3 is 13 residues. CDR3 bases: TGTGCCTCAACGGTCCAGGGGTCTGACATTCAGTACTTC. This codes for CASTVQGSDIQYF.

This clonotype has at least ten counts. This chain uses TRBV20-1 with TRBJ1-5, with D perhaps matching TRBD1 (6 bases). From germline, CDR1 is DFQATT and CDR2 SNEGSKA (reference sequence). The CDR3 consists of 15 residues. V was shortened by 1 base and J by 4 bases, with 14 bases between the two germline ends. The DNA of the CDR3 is TGCAGTGCTAGAGTCAACAGGGTGGTGAATCAGCCCCAGCATTTT. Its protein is CSARVNRVVNQPQHF.

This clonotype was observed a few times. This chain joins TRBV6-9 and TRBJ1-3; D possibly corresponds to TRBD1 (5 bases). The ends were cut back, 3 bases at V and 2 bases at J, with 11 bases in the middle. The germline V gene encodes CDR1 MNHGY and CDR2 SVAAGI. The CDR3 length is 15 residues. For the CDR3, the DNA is TGTGCCAGCAGTTACTCTGGGGCAGCTGGAAACACCATATATTTT. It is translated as CASSYSGAAGNTIYF.

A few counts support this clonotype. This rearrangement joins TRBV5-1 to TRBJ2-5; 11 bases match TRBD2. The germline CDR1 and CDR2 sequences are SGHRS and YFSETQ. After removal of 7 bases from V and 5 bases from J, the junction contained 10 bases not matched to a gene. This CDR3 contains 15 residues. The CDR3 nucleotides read TGCGCCAGCCGTCCAACTAGCGGGAGAGCGGAGACCCAGTACTTC. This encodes CASRPTSGRAETQYF.